This T cell receptor (beta chain) stems from a study of blood T cell repertoires in COVID-19. V lost 11 bases and J 4 bases, leaving 11 bases between the germline ends. This CDR3 is 11 amino acids long. Germline V gene sequence: CDR1 MDHEN, CDR2 SYDVKM. Produced via immunoSEQ multiplex PCR; TCRdb's table is partial and in-frame only. Among roughly 51,000 clones, about 89% were seen once, and the ten largest hold approximately 7%. V gene TRBV28 combines with J gene TRBJ1-1; no firm D call. The sample taken for sequencing was peripheral blood. This receptor was taken from an older woman with active or convalescent COVID-19. The DNA for the CDR3 is TGTGCCTGCCTAGGGAGCACTGAAGCTTTCTTT. This sequence encodes CACLGSTEAFF. The full variable domain, with the rest looked up from reference TRBV28 and TRBJ1-1, is DVKVTQSSRYLVKRTGEKVFLECVQDMDHENMFWYRQDPGLGLRLIYFSYDVKMKEKGDIPEGYSVSREKKERFSLILESASTNQTSMYLCACLGSTEAFFGQGTRLTVV.